This TCR beta chain was recovered during a study of OX40 agonist ivuxolimab in advanced cancers. Study context: Hepatocellular carcinoma, melanoma, renal cell or head and neck cancer affected the dose-escalation patients. Therapy given before enrollment (anti-PD-1, anti-PD-L1 or anti-CTLA-4) was allowed, and 40% to 50% had some.

Germline-derived CDR1 and CDR2 are SQVTM and ANQGSEA. Between the trimmed V and J ends, which lost 7 bases and 4 bases, there was a span of 16 bases. The CDR3 length is 13 residues. Sequencing used immunoSEQ multiplex PCR; TCRdb keeps in-frame clones, though not all of them. The table has some 33,000 clones, approximately 89% seen once. Excluded were patients having autoimmune disease history or systemic immunosuppression. This clone was observed once. Sample: CD4+ or CD8+ T cells sorted from blood, taken in a trial of the OX40 agonist ivuxolimab. The sequence was obtained from an adult with an advanced solid tumor such as melanoma, head and neck, liver or kidney cancer. The rearrangement joins TRBV29-1 to TRBJ1-1; a weak D match, TRBD1 (5 bases). DNA of the CDR3: TGCAGCGGAGGGGCCACCGTGGCCACTGAAGCTTTCTTT. This gives the protein CSGGATVATEAFF.